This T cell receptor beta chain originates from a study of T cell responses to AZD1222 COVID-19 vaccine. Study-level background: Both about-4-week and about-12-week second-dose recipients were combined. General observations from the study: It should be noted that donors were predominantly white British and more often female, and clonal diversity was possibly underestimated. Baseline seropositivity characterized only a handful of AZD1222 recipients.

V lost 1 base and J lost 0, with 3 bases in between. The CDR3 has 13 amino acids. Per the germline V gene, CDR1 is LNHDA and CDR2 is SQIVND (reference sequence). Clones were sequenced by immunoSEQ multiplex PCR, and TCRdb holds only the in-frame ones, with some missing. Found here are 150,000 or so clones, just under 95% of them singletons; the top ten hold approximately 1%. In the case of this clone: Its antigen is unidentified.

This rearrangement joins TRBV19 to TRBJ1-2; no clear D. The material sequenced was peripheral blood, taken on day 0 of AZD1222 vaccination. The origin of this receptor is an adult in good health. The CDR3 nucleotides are TGTGCCAGTAGTATAGTGGCTAACTATGGCTACACCTTC. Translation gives CASSIVANYGYTF.